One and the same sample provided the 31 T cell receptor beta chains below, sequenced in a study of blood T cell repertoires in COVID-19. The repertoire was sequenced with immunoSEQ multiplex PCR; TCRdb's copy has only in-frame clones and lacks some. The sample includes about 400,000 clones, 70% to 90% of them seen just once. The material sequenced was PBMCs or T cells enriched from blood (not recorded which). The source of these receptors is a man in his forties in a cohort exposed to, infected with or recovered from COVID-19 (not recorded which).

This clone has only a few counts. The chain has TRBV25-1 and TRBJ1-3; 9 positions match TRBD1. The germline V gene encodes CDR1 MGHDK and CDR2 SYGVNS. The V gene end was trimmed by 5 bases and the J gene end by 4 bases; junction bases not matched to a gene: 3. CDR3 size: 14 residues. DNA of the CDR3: TGTGCCAGCAGTAAGGACAGGGGAGGAAACACCATATATTTT. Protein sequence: CASSKDRGGNTIYF.

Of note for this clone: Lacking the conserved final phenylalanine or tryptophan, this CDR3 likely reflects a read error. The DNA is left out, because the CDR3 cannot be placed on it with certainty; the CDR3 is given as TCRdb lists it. The CDR3 reads CSARDGGPI. The rearrangement links TRBV20-1 to TRBJ1-1. Inclusive of both ends, the CDR3 amounts to 9 amino acids. Germline assignment: CDR1 DFQATT and CDR2 SNEGSKA (reference sequence).

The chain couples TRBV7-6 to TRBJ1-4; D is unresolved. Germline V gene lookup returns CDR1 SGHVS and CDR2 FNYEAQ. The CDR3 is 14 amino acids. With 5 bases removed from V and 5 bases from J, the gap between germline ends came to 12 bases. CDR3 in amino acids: CASSLRLTNEKLFF. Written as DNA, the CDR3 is TGTGCCAGCAGCCTGAGACTAACCAATGAAAAACTGTTTTTT.

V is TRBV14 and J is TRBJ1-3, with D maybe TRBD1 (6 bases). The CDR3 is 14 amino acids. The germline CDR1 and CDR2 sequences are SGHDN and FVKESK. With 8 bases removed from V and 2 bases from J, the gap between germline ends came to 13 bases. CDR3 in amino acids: CASVLGGPGNTIYF. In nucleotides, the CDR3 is TGTGCCAGCGTCCTGGGGGGGCCTGGAAACACCATATATTTT.

Written as DNA, the CDR3 is TGTGCCAGCAGCCGCAGCGGGAGCGAGTACAATGAGCAGTTCTTC. This encodes CASSRSGSEYNEQFF. V is TRBV3-1 (or the pseudogene TRBV3-2) and J is TRBJ2-1, with TRBD2 identical over 8 bases. CDR3 size: 15 residues. V lost 4 bases to trimming and J lost 4 bases; unmatched junction nucleotides: 6. CDR1 LGHDT and CDR2 YNNKEL come from the germline V gene (reference sequence).

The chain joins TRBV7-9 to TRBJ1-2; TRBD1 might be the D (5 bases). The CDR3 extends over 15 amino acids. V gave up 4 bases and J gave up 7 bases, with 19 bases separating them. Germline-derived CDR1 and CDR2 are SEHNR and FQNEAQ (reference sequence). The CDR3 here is CASSYGPEGGGGYTF. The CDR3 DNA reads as TGTGCCAGCAGCTACGGGCCCGAGGGCGGGGGTGGCTACACCTTC.

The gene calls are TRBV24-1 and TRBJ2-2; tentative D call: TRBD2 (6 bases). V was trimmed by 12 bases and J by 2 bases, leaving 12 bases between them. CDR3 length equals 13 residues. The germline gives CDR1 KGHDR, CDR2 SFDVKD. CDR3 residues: CAASGLNTGELFF. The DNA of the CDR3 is TGTGCCGCCTCGGGACTCAACACCGGGGAGCTGTTTTTT.

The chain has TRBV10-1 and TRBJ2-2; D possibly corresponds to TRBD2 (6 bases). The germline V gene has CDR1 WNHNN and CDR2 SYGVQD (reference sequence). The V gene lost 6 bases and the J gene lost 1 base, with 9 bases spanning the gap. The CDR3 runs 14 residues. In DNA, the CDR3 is TGCGCCAGCAGGACTAGTAAGAACACCGGGGAGCTGTTTTTT. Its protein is CASRTSKNTGELFF.

The CDR3 loop reads CASSLVERGPSPLHF. CDR3 in DNA: TGCGCCAGCAGCTTGGTGGAAAGGGGGCCTTCACCCCTCCACTTT. The rearrangement links TRBV5-1 to TRBJ1-6; the match to TRBD1 covers 7 bases. The J segment lost 9 bases and the V segment lost 0 bases, leaving 6 bases of the junction unmatched. The germline V gene encodes CDR1 SGHRS and CDR2 YFSETQ. The CDR3 loop spans 15 amino acids.

This chain's CDR3 is CAWRKNIPGQGTTFF. DNA of the CDR3: TGTGCCTGGAGGAAGAATATCCCGGGACAGGGTACAACTTTCTTT. This sequence joins TRBV30 and TRBJ1-1; 9 bases are shared with TRBD1. The CDR3 length is 15 residues. V was clipped by 3 bases and J by 12 bases; unmatched bases: 17. Germline V gene lookup returns CDR1 GTSNPN and CDR2 SVGIG (reference sequence). Using reference TRBV30 and TRBJ1-1 for the parts outside the CDR3, the full variable domain is SQTIHQWPATLVQPVGSPLSLECTVEGTSNPNLYWYRQAAGRGLQLLFYSVGIGQISSEVPQNLSASRPQDRQFILSSKKLLLSDSGFYLCAWRKNIPGQGTTFFGQGTRLTVV.

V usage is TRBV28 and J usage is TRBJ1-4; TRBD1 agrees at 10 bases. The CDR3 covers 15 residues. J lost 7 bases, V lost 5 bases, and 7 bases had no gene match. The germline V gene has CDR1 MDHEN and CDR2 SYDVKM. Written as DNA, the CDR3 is TGTGCCAGCAGTATGCCGGGACAGGGGAGTGAAAAACTGTTTTTT. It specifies CASSMPGQGSEKLFF.

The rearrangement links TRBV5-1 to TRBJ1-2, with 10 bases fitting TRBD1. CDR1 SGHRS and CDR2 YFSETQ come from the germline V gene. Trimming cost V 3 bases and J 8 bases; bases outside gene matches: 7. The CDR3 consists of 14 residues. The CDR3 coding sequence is TGCGCCAGCAGCTCCGGGACAGGGGAATGGGGCTACACCTTC. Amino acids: CASSSGTGEWGYTF.

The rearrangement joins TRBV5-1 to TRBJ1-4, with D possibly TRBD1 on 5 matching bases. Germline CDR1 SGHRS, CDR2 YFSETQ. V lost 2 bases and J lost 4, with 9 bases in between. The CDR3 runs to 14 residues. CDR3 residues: CASSLRQFNEKLFF. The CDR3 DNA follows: TGCGCCAGCAGCTTACGACAGTTTAATGAAAAACTGTTTTTT.

The CDR3 loop reads CASSLTSGPYNEQFF. The CDR3 DNA reads TGTGCCAGCAGCTTGACTAGCGGGCCCTACAATGAGCAGTTCTTC. V is TRBV7-3 and J is TRBJ2-1; 10 bases are a match to TRBD2. The CDR3 covers 15 residues. Trimming cost V 3 bases and J 2 bases; bases outside gene matches: 1. Per the germline V gene, CDR1 is SGHTA and CDR2 is FQGTGA.

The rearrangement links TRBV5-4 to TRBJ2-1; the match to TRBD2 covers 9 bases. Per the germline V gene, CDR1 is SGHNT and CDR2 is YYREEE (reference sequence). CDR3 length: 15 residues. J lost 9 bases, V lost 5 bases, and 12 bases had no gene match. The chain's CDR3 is CASSRGTSSYGEQFF. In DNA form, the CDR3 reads TGTGCCAGCAGTCGCGGGACTAGCTCCTACGGTGAGCAGTTCTTC.

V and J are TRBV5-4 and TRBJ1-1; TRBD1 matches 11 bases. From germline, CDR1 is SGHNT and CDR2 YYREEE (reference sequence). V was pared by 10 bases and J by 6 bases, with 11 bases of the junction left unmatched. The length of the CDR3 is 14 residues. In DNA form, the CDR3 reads TGTGCCGTAACCGAGGGACAGGGGGTCGCTGAAGCTTTCTTT. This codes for CAVTEGQGVAEAFF.

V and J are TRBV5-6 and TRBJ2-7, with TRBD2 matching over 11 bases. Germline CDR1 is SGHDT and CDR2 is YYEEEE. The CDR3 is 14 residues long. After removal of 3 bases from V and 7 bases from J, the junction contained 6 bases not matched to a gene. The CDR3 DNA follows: TGTGCCAGCAGCTCGACTAGCGGGGCTTCAGAGCAGTACTTC. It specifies CASSSTSGASEQYF. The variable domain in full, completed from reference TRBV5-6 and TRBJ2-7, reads DAGVTQSPTHLIKTRGQQVTLRCSPKSGHDTVSWYQQALGQGPQFIFQYYEEEERQRGNFPDRFSGHQFPNYSSELNVNALLLGDSALYLCASSSTSGASEQYFGPGTRLTVT.

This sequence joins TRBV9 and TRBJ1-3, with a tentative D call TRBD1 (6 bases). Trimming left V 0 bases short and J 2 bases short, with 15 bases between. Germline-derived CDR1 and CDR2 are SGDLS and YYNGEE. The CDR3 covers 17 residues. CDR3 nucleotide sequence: TGTGCCAGCAGCGTAGATTTGGGGACATTTCCTGGAAACACCATATATTTT. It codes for CASSVDLGTFPGNTIYF.

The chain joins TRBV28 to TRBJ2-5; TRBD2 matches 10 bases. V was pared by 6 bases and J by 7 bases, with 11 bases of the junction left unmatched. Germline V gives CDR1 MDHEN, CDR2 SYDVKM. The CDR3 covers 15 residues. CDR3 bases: TGTGCCAGCAGACGAGCGGGAGGGATGGATGGGACCCAGTACTTC. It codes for CASRRAGGMDGTQYF. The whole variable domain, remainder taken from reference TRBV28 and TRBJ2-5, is DVKVTQSSRYLVKRTGEKVFLECVQDMDHENMFWYRQDPGLGLRLIYFSYDVKMKEKGDIPEGYSVSREKKERFSLILESASTNQTSMYLCASRRAGGMDGTQYFGPGTRLLVL.

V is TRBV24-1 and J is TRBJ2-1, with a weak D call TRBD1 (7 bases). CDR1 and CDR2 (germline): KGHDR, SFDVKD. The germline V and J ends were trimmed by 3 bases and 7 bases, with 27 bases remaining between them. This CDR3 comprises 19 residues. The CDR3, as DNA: TGTGCCACCAGTGATGGATGGGCAGGGGGTTCGCGGGGTCGGAATGAGCAGTTCTTC. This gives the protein CATSDGWAGGSRGRNEQFF.

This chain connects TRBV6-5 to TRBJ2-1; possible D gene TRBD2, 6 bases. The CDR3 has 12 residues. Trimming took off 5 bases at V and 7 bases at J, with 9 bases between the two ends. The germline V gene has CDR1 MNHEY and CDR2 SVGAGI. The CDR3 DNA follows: TGTGCCAGCAGTACTAGCAGGAATGAGCAGTTCTTC. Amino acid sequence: CASSTSRNEQFF.

The CDR3 loop reads CASSQTSGRADTQYF. The CDR3 region has the DNA TGTGCCAGCAGCCAAACTAGCGGGAGGGCAGATACGCAGTATTTT. J is TRBJ2-3 and V is TRBV6-2 or TRBV6-3; the match to TRBD2 covers 13 bases. This CDR3 has 15 residues. CDR1 and CDR2 from the germline V gene are MNHEY and SVGEGT. Trimming at V came to 6 bases and at J to 4 bases, leaving 4 bases not matched to a gene.

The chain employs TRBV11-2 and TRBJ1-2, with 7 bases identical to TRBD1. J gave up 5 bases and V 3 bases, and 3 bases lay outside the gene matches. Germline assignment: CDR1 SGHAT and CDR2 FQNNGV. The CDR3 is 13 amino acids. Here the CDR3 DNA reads TGTGCCAGCAGCTTGACAGGGTATTATGGCTACACCTTC. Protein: CASSLTGYYGYTF.

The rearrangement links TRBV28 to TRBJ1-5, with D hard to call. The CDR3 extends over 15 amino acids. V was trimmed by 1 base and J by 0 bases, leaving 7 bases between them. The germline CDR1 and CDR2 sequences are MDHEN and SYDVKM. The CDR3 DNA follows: TGTGCCAGCAGTTTATCGGGGAATAGCAATCAGCCCCAGCATTTT. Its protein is CASSLSGNSNQPQHF.

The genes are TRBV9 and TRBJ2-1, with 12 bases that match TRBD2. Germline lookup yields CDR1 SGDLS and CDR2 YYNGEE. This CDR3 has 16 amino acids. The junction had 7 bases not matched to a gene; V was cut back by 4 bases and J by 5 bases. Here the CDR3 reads CASSPILAGGHNEQFF. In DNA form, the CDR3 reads TGTGCCAGCAGCCCAATACTAGCGGGAGGACACAATGAGCAGTTCTTC.

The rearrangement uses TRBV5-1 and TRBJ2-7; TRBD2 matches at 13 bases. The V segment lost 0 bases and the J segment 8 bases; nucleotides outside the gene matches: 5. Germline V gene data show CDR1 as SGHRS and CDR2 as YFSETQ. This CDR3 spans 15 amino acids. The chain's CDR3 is CASSLDGLAGVKQYF. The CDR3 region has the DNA TGCGCCAGCAGCTTGGACGGACTAGCGGGAGTCAAGCAGTACTTC.

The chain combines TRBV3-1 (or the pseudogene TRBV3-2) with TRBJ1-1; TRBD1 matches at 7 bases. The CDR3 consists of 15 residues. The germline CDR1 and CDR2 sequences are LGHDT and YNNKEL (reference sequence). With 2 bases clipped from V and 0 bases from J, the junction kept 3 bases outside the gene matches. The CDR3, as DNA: TGTGCCAGCAGCCAATCAACAGGGGTGAACACTGAAGCTTTCTTT. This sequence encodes CASSQSTGVNTEAFF.

CDR3 residues: CASSAQVGTEAFF. Here the CDR3 DNA reads TGTGCCAGCAGCGCCCAGGTCGGCACTGAAGCTTTCTTT. The gene calls are TRBV11-3 and TRBJ1-1; no clear D gene. Trimming took off 5 bases at V and 4 bases at J, with 11 bases between the two ends. There are 13 residues in the CDR3. Germline CDR1 and CDR2: SGHNT and YENEEA.

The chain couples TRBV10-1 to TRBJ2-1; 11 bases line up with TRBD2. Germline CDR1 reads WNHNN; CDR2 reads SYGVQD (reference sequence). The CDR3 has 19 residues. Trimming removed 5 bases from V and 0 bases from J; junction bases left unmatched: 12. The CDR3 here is CASSPWTSGLSRSYNEQFF. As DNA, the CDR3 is TGCGCCAGCAGTCCATGGACTAGCGGGTTATCTCGCTCCTACAATGAGCAGTTCTTC.

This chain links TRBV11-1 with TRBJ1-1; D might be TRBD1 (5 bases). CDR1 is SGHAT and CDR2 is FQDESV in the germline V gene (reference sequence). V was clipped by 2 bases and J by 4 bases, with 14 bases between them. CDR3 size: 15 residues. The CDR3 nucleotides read TGTGCCAGCAGCTTATCCCTGATGGGGGGCACTGAAGCTTTCTTT. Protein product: CASSLSLMGGTEAFF.

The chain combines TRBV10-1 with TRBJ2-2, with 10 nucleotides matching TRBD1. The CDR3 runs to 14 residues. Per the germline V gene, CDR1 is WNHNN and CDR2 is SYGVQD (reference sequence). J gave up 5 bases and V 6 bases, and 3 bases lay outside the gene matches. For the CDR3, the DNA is TGCGCCAGCAGGTCGGGACAGGGGACCGGGGAGCTGTTTTTT. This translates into CASRSGQGTGELFF.